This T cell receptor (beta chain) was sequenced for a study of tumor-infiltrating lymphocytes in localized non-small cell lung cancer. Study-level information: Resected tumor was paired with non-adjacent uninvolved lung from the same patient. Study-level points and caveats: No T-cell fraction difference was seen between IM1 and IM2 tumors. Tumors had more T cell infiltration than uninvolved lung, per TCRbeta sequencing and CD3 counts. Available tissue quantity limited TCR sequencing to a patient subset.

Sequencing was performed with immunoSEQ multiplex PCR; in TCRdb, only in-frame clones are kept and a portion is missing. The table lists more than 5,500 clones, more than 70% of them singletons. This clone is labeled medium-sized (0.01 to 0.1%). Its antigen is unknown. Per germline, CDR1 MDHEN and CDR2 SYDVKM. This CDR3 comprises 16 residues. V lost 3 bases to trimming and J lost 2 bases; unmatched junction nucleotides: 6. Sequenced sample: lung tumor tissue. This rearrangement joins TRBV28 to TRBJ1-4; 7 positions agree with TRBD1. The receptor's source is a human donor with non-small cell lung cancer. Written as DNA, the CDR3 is TGTGCCAGCAGTTTTTACAGGGGTCCCACTAATGAAAAACTGTTTTTT. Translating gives CASSFYRGPTNEKLFF.